The sequence of this T cell receptor beta chain was determined in a study of cytomegalovirus exposure and HLA in healthy donors (dated 2017 in TCRdb). Background for the entire study: An earlier analysis of some 550 of the donors reported 276 Gb of sequence data and 100 million to 130 million unique TCR beta sequences from about 200 million T cells. About 300 gigabases of sequencing data and 70 million to 95 million unique TCR sequences made up an early release that covered over 550 HLA-typed donors. Of the roughly 410 genotyped donors, roughly 80% were placed in the genetic ancestry cluster associated with self-reported Caucasian donors. The study aimed to test whether signatures of past pathogen exposure could be identified by cataloging public T cell receptors. The study profiled the T cell repertoires of about 640 subjects by immunosequencing and related them to cytomegalovirus serostatus. A separate validation cohort of roughly 110 different subjects was used in addition to the roughly 640-subject first cohort. To predict cytomegalovirus infection status, the study combined high-throughput TCR immunosequencing, statistical association of individual TCRs with disease status, and machine learning. To study patterns of TCR occurrence, a later analysis re-analyzed previously published TCR beta repertoires from 666 donors and added high-resolution HLA genotyping. Rather than using new phenotypic data, the later analysis identified candidate immune exposures from TCR beta sequences and from how often those sequences occurred across donors. An earlier analysis of several hundred of the donors applied high-throughput TCR beta sequencing to assess whether each TCR beta V gene segment acted as functional or pseudogenic. Donor age, sex, ethnicity and CMV serostatus were compiled alongside the repertoire data. A later genetic analysis took genome-wide SNP genotypes for about three fifths of the roughly 700 donors and used that subset as a discovery cohort. Every discovery cohort repertoire had been produced on one sequencing platform. Class I and class II HLA loci were covered by the typing at four-digit resolution. The number of typed donors differed by locus: about 629-640 for A, B, C, DRB1 and DQB1; 522 for DQA1; some 590 for DPA1; and about 450 for DPB1. Roughly 5 DR-DQ haplotypes were handled as single units for association and clustering, since linkage in the cohort was strong. On average, around 230,000 unique TCR beta nucleotide sequences were sequenced per donor among a few hundred genotyped donors of the cohort, with about 19% of those sequences being non-productive. Broad study findings and their caveats: A few of the identified cytomegalovirus-associated TCR beta chains were confirmed in vitro to be specific for cytomegalovirus antigens. Strong co-occurrence of HLA alleles, especially DR and DQ, made assigning TCR associations to individual alleles difficult. Most CMV-associated TCR beta chains appeared to be HLA-restricted in a later analysis, and the HLA associations seemed to be driven largely by CMV exposure. In a later analysis, HLA-associated TCR beta chains were found to be more clonally expanded and to have lower generation probabilities than equally common non-associated chains. Only TCR beta chains were sequenced in this cohort, and the absence of alpha or paired-chain data limited detectable features. In an earlier analysis of 587 of the donors, most TCR beta V segments were observed in productive rearrangements about 90% or about 30% of the time, broadly matching IMGT annotations. In a later genetic analysis, fewer N-insertions in productive TCRs were reported among donors in an Asian-associated ancestry cluster than the roughly 700-donor mean. A cluster of highly shared sequence variants was judged likely to represent a technical artifact of the sequencing pipeline. The authors suggested that the approach could potentially be extended to other disease states and immunological phenotypes. Cytomegalovirus status was reported to be diagnosed by the classifier with high specificity and sensitivity in both the original and validation cohorts. A later analysis found that TCR association rates varied across HLA loci, with DRB1 alleles showing the most associated TCRs and HLA-C alleles the fewest. The only immune exposure information available for the cohort was CMV serostatus. Most TCR sequences were observed very rarely across donors, whereas some public TCRs were present in many individuals. Some 15 rarely observed V segments, including chromosome 9 orphons, were excluded from the earlier analysis of some 590 of the donors because counts were too low. Because some donors lacked HLA typing at each locus, the association tests relied only on the typed subset. An association between a missense DCLRE1C variant and V-gene and J-gene trimming of TCR beta chains was found in a later genetic analysis and replicated in an independent cohort. Sequencing depth was assumed to be roughly uniform across donors in the presence/absence analyses, though that assumption may not hold. Some IMGT-functional V segments, including TRBV6-2 and TRBV6-3, could not be told apart with the 87-base-pair reads, so those segments were excluded. At a false discovery rate of 0.05, a later analysis linked some 17,000 TCR beta sequences to specific HLA alleles. Several of the top co-occurrence clusters appeared to be linked to parvovirus B19, influenza, CMV and Epstein-Barr virus, according to a later analysis. A further reported finding was that TCR beta sequences accurately predicted the HLA-A and HLA-B alleles for most subjects in the first cohort. In the study, about 150 TCR beta chains were listed as associated with cytomegalovirus. Correlated functional status among segregating V segments might be attributable to linkage disequilibrium, but an unknown experimental factor could not be ruled out.

Library preparation was by the immunoSEQ multiplex PCR assay. For the multiplex PCR, a mixture combining 60 forward primers for TCR Vbeta segments and 13 reverse primers for TCR Jbeta segments was used. A multiplex PCR assay on genomic DNA amplified the CDR3 region of rearranged TCR beta genes. The amplified TCR beta libraries were sequenced on the Illumina HiSeq System as 87-base-pair reads. As for how the authors treated the data: A later analysis tallied tens of millions of unique TCR beta chains across the 650 to 750 repertoires, and around 12 million of those chains were shared by two or more donors. Raw reads were error-corrected and collapsed into unique sequences with a nearest-neighbor algorithm that merged closely related sequences to remove PCR and sequencing errors. CDR3 sequences were aligned to IMGT reference sequences to assign V, D and J gene segments. For a sequence to be retained, a match of at least six nucleotides to both a V gene segment and a J gene segment was required. Rearrangements were classified as productive when the CDR3 lacked stop codons and remained in frame with V and J, and all other rearrangements were classified as non-productive. Following IMGT convention, CDR3 was defined as the stretch from the second conserved V-encoded cysteine to the conserved J-encoded phenylalanine. In an earlier analysis of roughly 580 of the donors, sequences lacking an unambiguous match to a single V gene segment were excluded. An earlier analysis of about 600 of the donors called V segments functional above 56.7% productive rearrangements and segregating when the between-donor standard deviation exceeded 5%. A statistical classification framework was built for diagnosing cytomegalovirus status from the catalog of TCR beta chain sequences. In a later analysis, TCR nucleotide sequences were compared against IMGT/GENE-DB human TR gene sequences so that V and J genes could be assigned. The TCRdist pipeline was used in a later analysis to assign CDR3 sequences and most-parsimonious VDJ recombination scenarios. In a later analysis, each TCR beta chain was defined by its CDR3 amino acid sequence together with its V-gene family, and reads without a unique V-gene family were excluded. A later analysis removed roughly 590 highly shared, low-generation-probability nucleotide sequences to deal with suspected cross-contamination and a sequencing artifact. In a later analysis, a clonal expansion index for each public chain was calculated from normalized within-repertoire ranks of inferred template counts. A later analysis computed generation probabilities with a VDJ recombination model fitted to out-of-frame rearrangements, and checked the results against IGoR. In a later analysis, TCR-TCR, TCR-HLA and TCR-CMV co-occurrence was scored with hypergeometric tests, and a repertoire-size bias correction was applied to TCR pairs. A later analysis estimated false discovery rates by permuting HLA or CMV assignments 20 times. In a later analysis, co-occurring TCRs were grouped using DBSCAN, and TCRdist sequence similarity was added for clustering within HLA-allele-positive subsets. For co-occurrence clustering, repertoires with fewer than 30,000 or more than 120,000 public chains were excluded, along with several repertoires with anomalous nucleotide sharing. Imported from immuneACCESS, the table was reduced by TCRdb to in-frame sequences with V and J called. These copies leave out some clones; in studies compared against another copy, an unresolved V gene accounts for under half, and the cause of the remainder is not known. Clonal size and the V and J genes are those of that table, whereas D and trimming came from the DNA. The sample has some 130,000 clones on record, approximately 74% of them singletons. The top ten clonotypes cover 7.3% of the sample.

Taken from cysteine to phenylalanine, the CDR3 has 15 residues. Only the CDR3 part of the read is kept: 45 bases, read in frame from the first base. According to the germline V gene, CDR1 reads SGHRS and CDR2 reads YFSETQ. For this chain, trimming is 4 bases at the V end and 1 base at the J end, and the number of junction bases without a gene match is 5. The cohort consisted of 650 to 850 healthy bone marrow donors. At the time of sampling, all cohort members were nominally healthy, though unrecorded immune exposures were likely present. The donor was CMV seronegative and was included in the group of around 320 seronegative cohort members. A peripheral blood sample was collected from each donor, and TCR beta sequencing was performed on peripheral blood mononuclear cells. Genomic DNA was extracted from the blood cell samples with the Qiagen DNeasy Blood Extraction Kit. Comment on this clone: What this receptor recognizes is not known. No much larger clonotype is one base removed from it; base qualities were not supplied.

The chain is assembled from TRBV5-1 and TRBJ1-1, and TRBD1 aligns with 9 junction nucleotides. Sequenced material: PBMCs. This receptor was obtained from a male donor in good health and CMV-seronegative. The CDR3 here reads CASSTGQGKNTEAFF. The bases are TGCGCCAGCAGCACCGGACAGGGGAAGAACACTGAAGCTTTCTTT.